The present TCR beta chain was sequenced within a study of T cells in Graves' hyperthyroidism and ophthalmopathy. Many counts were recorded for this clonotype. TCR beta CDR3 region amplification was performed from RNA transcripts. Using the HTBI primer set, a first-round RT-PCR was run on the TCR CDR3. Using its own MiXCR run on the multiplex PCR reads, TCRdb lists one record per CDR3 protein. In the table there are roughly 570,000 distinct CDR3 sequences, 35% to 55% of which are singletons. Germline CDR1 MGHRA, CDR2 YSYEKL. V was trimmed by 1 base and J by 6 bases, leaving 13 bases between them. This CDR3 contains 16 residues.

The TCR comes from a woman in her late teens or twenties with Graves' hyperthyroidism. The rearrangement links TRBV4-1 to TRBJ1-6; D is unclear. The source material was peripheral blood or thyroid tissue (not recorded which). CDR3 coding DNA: TGCGCCAGCAGCCAAGCCCAAGCGGGGTCTAATTCACCCCTCCACTTT. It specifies CASSQAQAGSNSPLHF.